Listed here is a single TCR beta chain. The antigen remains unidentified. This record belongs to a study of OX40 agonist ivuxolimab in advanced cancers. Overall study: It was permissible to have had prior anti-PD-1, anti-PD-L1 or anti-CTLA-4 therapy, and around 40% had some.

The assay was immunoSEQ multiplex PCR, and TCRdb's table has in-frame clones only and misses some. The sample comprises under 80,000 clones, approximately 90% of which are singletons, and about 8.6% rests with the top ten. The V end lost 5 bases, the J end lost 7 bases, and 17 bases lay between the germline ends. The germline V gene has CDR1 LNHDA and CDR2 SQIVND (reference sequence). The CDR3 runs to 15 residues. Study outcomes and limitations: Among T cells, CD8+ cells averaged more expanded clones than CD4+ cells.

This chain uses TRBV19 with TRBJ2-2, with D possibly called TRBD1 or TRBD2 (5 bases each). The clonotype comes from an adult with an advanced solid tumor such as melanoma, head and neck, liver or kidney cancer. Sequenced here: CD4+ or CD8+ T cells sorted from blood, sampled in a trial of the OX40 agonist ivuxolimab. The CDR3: CASSGVSGANGELFF. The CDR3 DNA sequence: TGTGCCAGTAGTGGGGTCTCCGGGGCGAACGGGGAGCTGTTTTTT. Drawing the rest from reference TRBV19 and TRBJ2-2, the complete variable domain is DGGITQSPKYLFRKEGQNVTLSCEQNLNHDAMYWYRQDPGQGLRLIYYSQIVNDFQKGDIAEGYSVSREKKESFPLTVTSAQKNPTAFYLCASSGVSGANGELFFGEGSRLTVL.